A single T cell receptor (beta chain) is shown here with its context. These data are taken from a study of blood T cell repertoires in COVID-19. Overall study context: COVID-19 samples, acute and convalescent, were from the United States, Italy and Spain.

This CDR3 has 13 residues. V lost 5 bases, J lost 5 bases, and 12 bases lay in between. CDR1 is SEHNR, CDR2 FQNEAQ, per germline (reference sequence). Authors' methods: Nucleated cell counts were estimated from reference gene primer amplification. Only in-frame clones appear in the TCRdb table, and some are missing; sequencing was by immunoSEQ multiplex PCR. D and trimming were read from the DNA, whereas the V and J calls and clone size are those reported in that table. The sample lists more than 200,000 clones; roughly 80% were seen once. The gene calls are TRBV7-9 and TRBJ1-1; D ambiguous. Sequencing input: peripheral blood. The source of this sequence is a man older than 75 with acute or convalescent COVID-19. Here the CDR3 reads CASSLSKRTEAFF. DNA of the CDR3: TGTGCCAGCAGCCTCAGTAAACGTACTGAAGCTTTCTTT.